This T cell receptor (beta chain) was retrieved from a study of T-cell memory formation after mild COVID-19. Using its own MiXCR run on the 5' RACE reads, TCRdb lists one record per CDR3 protein. The sample yields about 150,000 distinct CDR3 sequences, over 10% seen once. V trimming: 5 bases; J trimming: 0 bases; junction bases outside the gene matches: 4. The CDR3 covers 14 residues. Germline CDR1 and CDR2: DFQATT and SNEGSKA (reference sequence). The sequenced sample consisted of PBMCs or a T cell subset sorted from them (not recorded which). V is TRBV20-1 and J is TRBJ1-3; 7 positions match TRBD1. This receptor was identified in a man between 18 and 35 years old who had mild COVID-19 (a few samples of this study predate the infection). Cell type and time point are not known. Written as DNA, the CDR3 is TGCAGTGCTGCGGGACAGATCTCTGGAAACACCATATATTTT. This codes for CSAAGQISGNTIYF.